These T cell receptor beta chains were read from a single sample in a study of shared clonotypes between healthy human individuals. The repertoire was sequenced with immunoSEQ multiplex PCR; TCRdb's copy has only in-frame clones and lacks some. The data show 850,000 to 1,200,000 clones, with roughly 80% seen just once and approximately 1.5% held by the top ten. The sequenced sample consisted of memory CD4+ T cells sorted from blood. All receptors derive from a man between 18 and 35 years old in good health. CDR3s include the opening cysteine and the closing phenylalanine or tryptophan. The D gene is left open where the match is weak. Clone size is given for some rows only: seen once, a few or many times, or a class if the clone is expanded.

.	TRBV11-2	TRBJ2-5	.	CASSLQGAFGETQYF	TGTGCCAGCAGCTTACAGGGAGCTTTTGGAGAGACCCAGTACTTC
TRBD2	TRBV4-2	TRBJ2-5	.	CASSQGSGETETQYF	TGTGCCAGCAGCCAAGGTAGCGGGGAGACGGAGACCCAGTACTTC
.	TRBV5-5	TRBJ2-2	.	CASSFGGFGGELFF	TGTGCCAGCAGCTTTGGGGGATTTGGCGGGGAGCTGTTTTTT
.	TRBV11-2	TRBJ1-1	few	CASSPLGGVAEAFF	TGTGCCAGCAGCCCCCTCGGGGGAGTGGCTGAAGCTTTCTTT
.	TRBV11-2	TRBJ2-1	.	CASSVTGAEYNEQFF	TGTGCCAGCAGCGTAACGGGGGCTGAATACAATGAGCAGTTCTTC
.	TRBV6-5	TRBJ2-5	.	CASSYRRGPHETQYF	TGTGCCAGCAGTTACAGGCGGGGGCCCCACGAGACCCAGTACTTC
.	TRBV9	TRBJ2-1	.	CASSVGWGAKNEQFF	TGTGCCAGCAGCGTAGGCTGGGGGGCCAAAAATGAGCAGTTCTTC
.	TRBV5-1	TRBJ2-1	.	CASKALGGINEQFF	TGCGCCTCAAAGGCCCTCGGTGGGATTAATGAGCAGTTCTTC
TRBD1	TRBV6-6	TRBJ2-7	.	CASRQPPGQGSYEQYF	TGTGCCAGCAGGCAACCCCCGGGACAGGGATCTTACGAGCAGTACTTC
TRBD1	TRBV4-3	TRBJ1-5	.	CASSQDSDRSNQPQHF	TGCGCCAGCAGCCAAGATTCGGACAGGTCTAATCAGCCCCAGCATTTT
.	TRBV28	TRBJ1-1	.	CASKLGSGRVTEAFF	TGTGCCAGCAAACTAGGGTCAGGGCGCGTCACTGAAGCTTTCTTT
TRBD2	TRBV6-5	TRBJ2-5	.	CASSYSSGLAGQTQYF	TGTGCCAGCAGTTACTCCTCGGGACTAGCGGGGCAGACCCAGTACTTC
TRBD1	TRBV7-8	TRBJ2-1	.	CASSHGTGGLSNEQFF	TGTGCCAGCAGCCACGGGACAGGGGGTCTAAGCAATGAGCAGTTCTTC
TRBD2	TRBV4-1	TRBJ2-7	.	CASSQEGTSSYEQYF	TGCGCCAGCAGCCAAGAAGGGACTAGTTCCTACGAGCAGTACTTC
.	TRBV6-1	TRBJ1-2	once	CASSEAKATYGYTF	TGTGCCAGCAGTGAAGCGAAAGCTACCTATGGCTACACCTTC
.	TRBV21-1	TRBJ2-2	.	CASSKGLAGGINTGELFF	TGTGCCAGCAGCAAGGGACTAGCAGGGGGGATAAACACCGGGGAGCTGTTTTTT
TRBD1	TRBV13	TRBJ2-3	.	CATAPRQGAQYF	TGTGCCACCGCGCCCAGACAGGGGGCGCAGTATTTT
TRBD1	TRBV6-5	TRBJ1-3	.	CASSRDSSSGNTIYF	TGTGCCAGCAGCCGGGACAGCAGCTCTGGAAACACCATATATTTT
.	TRBV25-1	TRBJ1-5	.	CASGHVQSNQPQHF	TGTGCCAGCGGACATGTACAGAGCAATCAGCCCCAGCATTTT
.	TRBV6-5	TRBJ2-7	.	CASRGDSLGTYEQYF	TGTGCCAGCAGGGGAGATTCTCTCGGGACCTACGAGCAGTACTTC
TRBD1	TRBV10-3	TRBJ1-5	.	CAISEQGMNQPQHF	TGTGCCATCAGTGAACAGGGGATGAATCAGCCCCAGCATTTT
.	TRBV2	TRBJ1-5	.	CASREGRNQPQHF	TGTGCCAGCAGGGAGGGGAGAAATCAGCCCCAGCATTTT
TRBD2	TRBV19	TRBJ2-3	.	CASSRRLAAPRSPDTQYF	TGTGCCAGTAGTCGCCGGCTAGCGGCCCCGAGAAGCCCAGATACGCAGTATTTT
.	TRBV19	TRBJ1-3	.	CASSIIVGNTIYF	TGTGCCAGTAGTATCATTGTTGGAAACACCATATATTTT
.	TRBV19	TRBJ1-5	few	CASSLQGAGINQPQHF	TGTGCCAGTAGTCTCCAAGGGGCAGGGATCAATCAGCCCCAGCATTTT
.	TRBV2	TRBJ2-7	.	CASSEGAAFLYEQYF	TGTGCCAGCAGTGAGGGGGCCGCGTTCCTCTACGAGCAGTACTTC
.	TRBV5-1	TRBJ2-5	.	CASSQQLSQETQYF	TGCGCCAGCAGCCAGCAGCTTTCCCAAGAGACCCAGTACTTC
.	TRBV27	TRBJ2-4	.	CASSLWGGAMTKNIQYF	TGTGCCAGCAGTTTATGGGGGGGGGCGATGACCAAAAACATTCAGTACTTC
TRBD1	TRBV12-5	TRBJ1-5	.	CASGLALSELFGQALRHQPQHF	TGTGCTAGTGGTTTGGCTTTATCGGAACTTTTCGGACAGGCCCTTCGGCATCAGCCCCAGCATTTT
.	TRBV7-2	TRBJ2-7	.	CASTPPGDREQYF	TGTGCCAGCACCCCTCCAGGGGATCGCGAGCAGTACTTC
.	TRBV18	TRBJ2-6	.	CASSRDSFSSGANVLTF	TGTGCCAGCTCCCGAGACAGTTTTAGCTCTGGGGCCAACGTCCTGACTTTC
.	TRBV6-1	TRBJ1-5	once	CASSEGPGNQPQHF	TGTGCCAGCAGTGAAGGGCCCGGCAATCAGCCCCAGCATTTT
.	TRBV19	TRBJ1-5	.	CATSSRKTDQPQHF	TGTGCCACCTCCAGCAGGAAAACGGATCAGCCCCAGCATTTT
.	TRBV4-3	TRBJ1-1	.	CASSQDPRVGSEAFF	TGCGCCAGCAGCCAAGATCCAAGGGTGGGGTCTGAAGCTTTCTTT
.	TRBV19	TRBJ1-4	.	CASQIDPYSEKLFF	TGTGCCAGTCAGATCGACCCCTACAGTGAAAAACTGTTTTTT
.	TRBV11-2	TRBJ2-1	.	CASSLVTLAHYNEQFF	TGTGCCAGCAGCTTAGTGACTCTAGCACACTACAATGAGCAGTTCTTC
.	TRBV15	TRBJ1-1	.	CATSRDDSFTEAFF	TGTGCCACCAGCAGAGACGACAGTTTCACTGAAGCTTTCTTT
TRBD2	TRBV11-2	TRBJ2-1	.	CASGPTSGRAYEQFF	TGTGCCAGCGGTCCGACTAGCGGGAGGGCGTATGAGCAGTTCTTC
.	TRBV7-2	TRBJ2-2	.	CASSRKLQNTGELFF	TGTGCCAGCAGCCGCAAGCTCCAGAACACCGGGGAGCTGTTTTTT
.	TRBV18	TRBJ2-7	.	CASSADVYEQYF	TGTGCCAGCTCAGCGGACGTCTACGAGCAGTACTTC
.	TRBV4-2	TRBJ2-5	.	CASSQGQGSFSGDQETQYF	TGTGCCAGCAGCCAAGGACAGGGTAGTTTTAGCGGCGACCAAGAGACCCAGTACTTC
.	TRBV5-6	TRBJ2-7	.	CASQRAGPLAYEQYF	TGTGCCAGCCAGAGGGCCGGGCCCCTAGCCTACGAGCAGTACTTC
.	TRBV29-1	TRBJ1-1	.	CSVGWIRGQGFGGRRSEAFF	TGCAGCGTTGGATGGATCCGGGGCCAGGGGTTCGGAGGCCGTAGGTCTGAAGCTTTCTTT
.	TRBV7-8	TRBJ1-1	few	CASSSEDYTEAFF	TGTGCCAGCAGCTCAGAAGATTACACTGAAGCTTTCTTT
TRBD2	TRBV5-1	TRBJ2-1	.	CASGTSGVHNEQFF	TGCGCCAGCGGGACTAGCGGGGTTCACAATGAGCAGTTCTTC
TRBD1	TRBV7-2	TRBJ1-2	.	CASSPGTGTYGYTF	TGTGCCAGCAGCCCAGGGACAGGAACCTATGGCTACACCTTC
.	TRBV4-1	TRBJ1-3	.	CASSQDYPPRSSSGNTIYF	TGCGCCAGCAGCCAAGATTACCCCCCCAGGTCTAGCTCTGGAAACACCATATATTTT
TRBD1	TRBV7-2	TRBJ2-2	.	CASSLVPGGQETGELFF	TGTGCCAGCAGCTTAGTACCGGGCGGACAGGAAACCGGGGAGCTGTTTTTT
.	TRBV10-3	TRBJ1-2	once	CAISASGPKGKGGYTF	TGTGCCATCAGTGCGTCCGGCCCTAAGGGTAAGGGAGGCTACACCTTC
.	TRBV28	TRBJ1-1	.	CASSPPQNTEAFF	TGTGCCAGCAGTCCCCCACAGAACACTGAAGCTTTCTTT
.	TRBV27	TRBJ2-1	.	CASSLAGSYNEQFF	TGTGCCAGCAGTTTAGCGGGGTCCTACAATGAGCAGTTCTTC
.	TRBV18	TRBJ2-1	.	CASSPAPERGILGEQFF	TGTGCCAGCTCACCCGCACCAGAGAGAGGTATATTGGGTGAGCAGTTCTTC
TRBD2	TRBV11-3	TRBJ2-1	.	CASSPTSGKYNEQFF	TGTGCCAGCAGCCCGACTAGCGGGAAATACAATGAGCAGTTCTTC
TRBD2	TRBV18	TRBJ2-1	.	CASSPPNSGRHNEQFF	TGTGCCAGCTCACCACCGAACAGCGGGAGACACAATGAGCAGTTCTTC